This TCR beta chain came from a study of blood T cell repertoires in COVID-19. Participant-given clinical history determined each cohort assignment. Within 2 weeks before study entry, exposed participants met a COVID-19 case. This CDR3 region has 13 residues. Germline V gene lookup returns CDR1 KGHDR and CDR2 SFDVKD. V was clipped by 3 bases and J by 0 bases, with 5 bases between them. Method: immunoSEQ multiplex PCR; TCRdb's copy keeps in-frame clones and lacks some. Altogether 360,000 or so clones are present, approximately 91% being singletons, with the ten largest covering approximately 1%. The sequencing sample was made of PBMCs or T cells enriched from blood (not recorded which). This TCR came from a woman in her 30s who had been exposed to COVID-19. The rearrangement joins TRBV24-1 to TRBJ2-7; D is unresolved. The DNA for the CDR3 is TGTGCCACCAGTGATGGCCGCTCCTACGAGCAGTACTTC. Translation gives CATSDGRSYEQYF.